Presented here are 10 T cell receptor beta chains from one specimen sequenced in a study of cytomegalovirus exposure and HLA in healthy donors. The PCR made use of 60 Vbeta and 13 Jbeta primers. Assay: immunoSEQ multiplex PCR; the TCRdb copy retains only in-frame clones and omits some. The sample records more than 95,000 clones, roughly 78% being singletons. Sequencing used PBMCs. These receptors all come from a man aged 25-40 years in good health and CMV-seropositive.

The chain is built from TRBV5-1 and TRBJ2-2; TRBD1 agrees at 11 bases. Per germline, CDR1 SGHRS and CDR2 YFSETQ. CDR3 size: 19 residues. Losses at the gene ends were 1 base for V and 7 bases for J; bases not matched to a gene: 15. DNA of the CDR3: TGCGCCAGCAGCTTGTGGACAGGGGGCAGATCGGGAGTCAGCGGGGAGCTGTTTTTT. Translating it yields CASSLWTGGRSGVSGELFF.

The chain combines TRBV5-1 with TRBJ2-7; 12 positions agree with TRBD2. Germline V CDR1 and CDR2: SGHRS, YFSETQ. This CDR3 has 15 residues. V lost 2 bases to trimming and J lost 4 bases; unmatched junction nucleotides: 4. In DNA, the CDR3 is TGCGCCAGCAGCTTATCTAGCGGGAGGGAGTACGAGCAGTACTTC. Its translation: CASSLSSGREYEQYF.

The chain employs TRBV11-3 and TRBJ2-1; TRBD1 matches at 7 bases. This CDR3 has 12 amino acids. CDR1 is SGHNT and CDR2 is YENEEA in the germline V gene. Trimming at V came to 3 bases and at J to 9 bases, leaving 2 bases not matched to a gene. The CDR3 nucleotides read TGTGCCAGCAGCTTTACAGGGGTTGAGCAGTTCTTC. Encoded protein: CASSFTGVEQFF.

CDR3 in amino acids: CASSLAGGLAGGREQFF. CDR3 nucleotides: TGTGCCAGCAGCTTAGCGGGGGGACTAGCGGGAGGACGTGAGCAGTTCTTC. The chain joins TRBV7-9 to TRBJ2-1, with 15 positions matching TRBD2. The CDR3 is made up of 17 amino acids. Germline values: CDR1 SEHNR, CDR2 FQNEAQ (reference sequence). V lost 0 bases and J lost 9; bases outside the gene matches: 6.

The gene calls are TRBV10-3 and TRBJ1-3, with TRBD1 matching over 8 bases. V was clipped by 10 bases and J by 4 bases; unmatched bases: 15. The CDR3 is 16 amino acids. The V gene's germline CDR1 is ENHRY and CDR2 SYGVKD. In DNA, the CDR3 is TGTGCCAGCACCCTTTACGGGACAGGTGGAGGAAACACCATATATTTT. Its translation: CASTLYGTGGGNTIYF.

In nucleotides, the CDR3 is TGTGCCAGCAGCGAGGCCCCCGGGACAGGGACCTACGAGCAGTACTTC. It is translated as CASSEAPGTGTYEQYF. The V and J genes are TRBV5-5 and TRBJ2-7; 9 bases line up with TRBD1. Trimming at V came to 4 bases and at J to 2 bases, leaving 10 bases not matched to a gene. Germline V gives CDR1 SGHKS, CDR2 YYEKEE (reference sequence). The CDR3 sequence is 16 residues long.

This clone has more than one count but fewer than ten. This chain links TRBV5-1 with TRBJ1-3, with D possibly being TRBD1 (5 bases). V was trimmed by 0 bases and J by 0 bases, leaving 13 bases between them. In germline, CDR1 is SGHRS, CDR2 YFSETQ. The CDR3 totals 17 residues. The CDR3 region has the DNA TGCGCCAGCAGCTTGGGGCCCCAAGGGGCCTCTGGAAACACCATATATTTT. It encodes CASSLGPQGASGNTIYF.

As regards this clone: This sample includes further DNA sequences coding for the same CDR3. This chain links TRBV19 with TRBJ1-1; D might be TRBD1 (6 bases). Germline V gene lookup returns CDR1 LNHDA and CDR2 SQIVND (reference sequence). The CDR3 is 14 amino acids. Trimming removed 2 bases at V and 2 bases at J, with 9 bases between. CDR3 DNA: TGTGCCAGTAGTATACAGGGGCTAAACACTGAAGCTTTCTTT. It encodes CASSIQGLNTEAFF.

The CDR3: CASSQAFSENTEAFF. CDR3 coding DNA: TGTGCCAGCAGCCAAGCATTCTCAGAAAACACTGAAGCTTTCTTT. The V and J genes are TRBV4-2 and TRBJ1-1; D is ambiguous. V was pared by 1 base and J by 2 bases, with 11 bases between. The CDR3 has 15 amino acids. Germline V gene lookup returns CDR1 LGHNA and CDR2 YNFKEQ.

A single count supports this clone. The CDR3 spells CASSQPSRASYNEQFF. DNA of the CDR3: TGTGCCAGCAGCCAGCCGTCGAGGGCGTCCTACAATGAGCAGTTCTTC. The chain is built from TRBV4-2 and TRBJ2-1, with D perhaps matching TRBD2 (5 bases). The germline CDR1 and CDR2 sequences are LGHNA and YNFKEQ. The CDR3 consists of 16 residues. V gave up 3 bases and J gave up 1 base, with 13 bases separating them.